This passage covers 13 T cell receptor beta chains from one sample sequenced in a study of T cell responses to AZD1222 COVID-19 vaccine. Profiled with immunoSEQ multiplex PCR; TCRdb holds only in-frame clones, not every one. Of 80,000 to 100,000 clones in the sample, approximately 90% were seen once. The source material was peripheral blood, sampled 28 days after the second AZD1222 dose. The receptors derive from an adult who received the AZD1222 COVID-19 vaccine.

Comments on this clone: At one of its ends the junction is not consistent with the germline gene, which may arise from a read error. This chain joins TRBV7-3 and TRBJ2-1, with D possibly matching TRBD1 (6 bases). CDR1 is SGHTA and CDR2 is FQGTGA in the germline V gene. The CDR3 length is 13 residues. CDR3 loop: CACSRGGYNEQFF. In DNA, the CDR3 is TGTGCCTGCAGCCGAGGGGGCTACAATGAGCAGTTCTTC.

V gene TRBV18 combines with J gene TRBJ1-4; D may be TRBD1 (5 bases). The CDR3 totals 14 residues. With 5 bases removed from V and 0 bases from J, the gap between germline ends came to 7 bases. Germline V gene lookup returns CDR1 KGHSH and CDR2 LQKENI. CDR3 protein: CASSMTATNEKLFF. DNA of the CDR3: TGTGCCAGCTCAATGACAGCAACTAATGAAAAACTGTTTTTT.

The chain joins TRBV19 to TRBJ2-1; tentative D call: TRBD2 (6 bases). The CDR3 has 15 amino acids. Trimming removed 6 bases from V and 4 bases from J, with 16 bases in between. Germline CDR1 reads LNHDA; CDR2 reads SQIVND (reference sequence). The CDR3 bases are TGTGCCAGTAGCAAAGGGAGGAGTCGATACAATGAGCAGTTCTTC. It encodes CASSKGRSRYNEQFF.

This clone was observed once. The chain combines TRBV28 with TRBJ1-2; a possible D gene is TRBD1 (6 bases). The CDR3 is 13 amino acids. Trimming cost V 8 bases and J 3 bases, with 13 bases left between them. The germline gives CDR1 MDHEN, CDR2 SYDVKM. CDR3 sequence reads: CASGGAGDYGYTF. In nucleotides, the CDR3 is TGTGCCAGCGGGGGGGCCGGGGACTATGGCTACACCTTC.

This chain uses TRBV2 with TRBJ2-7; the match to TRBD2 covers 9 bases. Germline V gives CDR1 SNHLY, CDR2 FYNNEI. V was pared by 5 bases and J by 4 bases, with 9 bases of the junction left unmatched. This CDR3 contains 15 residues. CDR3 nucleotide sequence: TGTGCCAGCAGTCCCCTAGGGCGGGGGGGATACGAGCAGTACTTC. It yields the protein CASSPLGRGGYEQYF.

The chain employs TRBV5-5 and TRBJ2-5; the D gene is possibly TRBD2 (7 bases). The CDR3 extends over 17 amino acids. V was shortened by 1 base and J by 1 base, with 17 bases between the two germline ends. Germline CDR1 and CDR2: SGHKS and YYEKEE (reference sequence). The CDR3 DNA reads TGTGCCAGCAGCTTGCGGGCCGTGGGGGGGCTCCAAGAGACCCAGTACTTC. It specifies CASSLRAVGGLQETQYF.

A few counts support this clone. This rearrangement joins TRBV19 to TRBJ1-1; D is perhaps TRBD1 (5 bases). The V end lost 3 bases, the J end lost 1 base, and 9 bases lay between the germline ends. Germline lookup yields CDR1 LNHDA and CDR2 SQIVND (reference sequence). This CDR3 is 14 amino acids long. DNA of the CDR3: TGTGCCAGTAGTATCGACAGCCCGAACACTGAAGCTTTCTTT. It codes for CASSIDSPNTEAFF.

The rearrangement links TRBV3-1 (or the pseudogene TRBV3-2) to TRBJ1-1; D unresolved. CDR1 is LGHDT and CDR2 is YNNKEL in the germline V gene (reference sequence). The length of the CDR3 is 15 residues. Trimming removed 4 bases from V and 1 base from J, with 13 bases in between. CDR3 residues: CASSPFSGTNTEAFF. The CDR3 DNA follows: TGTGCCAGCAGCCCCTTTTCGGGTACGAACACTGAAGCTTTCTTT.

The rearrangement joins TRBV9 to TRBJ1-6; 7 bases fit TRBD1. Germline-derived CDR1 and CDR2 are SGDLS and YYNGEE. V gave up 2 bases and J gave up 8 bases; unmatched junction bases: 10. CDR3 length: 16 amino acids. CDR3 sequence (DNA): TGTGCCAGCAGCGTTTCCCTCGACAGGGCAGATTCACCCCTCCACTTT. Translating it yields CASSVSLDRADSPLHF.

The J gene is TRBJ1-6, the V gene TRBV4-3; D remains unclear. There are 17 residues in the CDR3. The V end was cut by 0 bases, the J end by 10 bases, with 19 bases between. Looked up from germline, CDR1 is LGHNA and CDR2 is YSLEER. CDR3 protein: CASSQDHPRAPGSPLHF. For the CDR3, the DNA is TGCGCCAGCAGCCAAGACCACCCTCGAGCTCCTGGGTCACCCCTCCACTTT.

J is TRBJ1-2 and V is TRBV2; D unclear. Per germline, CDR1 SNHLY and CDR2 FYNNEI. V gave up 2 bases and J gave up 5 bases, with 18 bases separating them. The CDR3 covers 16 residues. The CDR3 coding sequence is TGTGCCAGCAGTGAAAGTGAGTCAGTACTCTTATATGGCTACACCTTC. Its translation: CASSESESVLLYGYTF. Looking up the rest from reference TRBV2 and TRBJ1-2 gives the full variable domain: EPEVTQTPSHQVTQMGQEVILRCVPISNHLYFYWYRQILGQKVEFLVSFYNNEISEKSEIFDDQFSVERPDGSNFTLKIRSTKLEDSAMYFCASSESESVLLYGYTFGSGTRLTVV.

The chain carries TRBV23-1 and TRBJ2-7; TRBD1 agrees at 7 bases. TRBV23-1 qualifies as an ORF whose function is uncertain. V shed 4 bases and J 2 bases; nucleotides not matched to a gene: 5. The CDR3 has 14 residues. The CDR3 here is CASSRRDSPYEQYF. The CDR3 nucleotides read TGCGCCAGCAGTCGCAGGGACAGCCCCTACGAGCAGTACTTC.

The chain has TRBV7-9 and TRBJ1-2, with 8 bases fitting TRBD1. V lost 5 bases to trimming and J lost 4 bases; unmatched junction nucleotides: 6. Germline V gives CDR1 SEHNR, CDR2 FQNEAQ (reference sequence). There are 14 residues in the CDR3. CDR3 in amino acids: CASSIQGVGYGYTF. In DNA form, the CDR3 reads TGTGCCAGCAGCATACAGGGGGTCGGCTATGGCTACACCTTC.